The present T cell receptor (beta chain) was sequenced within a study of early stage breast cancer tumors. Study results and limitations: Blood repertoires resembled normal breast more than tumor.

Of note for this clone: The target antigen is unknown.

The length of the CDR3 is 13 residues. Trimming left V 2 bases short and J 4 bases short, with 6 bases between. CDR1 is SGHNT and CDR2 is YYREEE in the germline V gene (reference sequence). Profiling relied on immunoSEQ multiplex PCR, and the TCRdb table lists in-frame clones only, not all of them. This sample has about 51,000 clones, with more than 70% found just once. The source material was blood. The rearrangement joins TRBV5-4 to TRBJ2-2; weak D call: TRBD2 (5 bases). The source of this sequence is a person between 35 and 49 years old with breast cancer. CDR3 coding DNA: TGTGCCAGCAGCTTAGGAGGCACCGGGGAGCTGTTTTTT. Translating it yields CASSLGGTGELFF.